Below are 10 T cell receptor beta chains sequenced from a single sample in a study of T cells after yellow fever vaccination. TCRdb re-called the 5' RACE reads through MiXCR, storing one row per CDR3 protein. The sample lists approximately 250,000 distinct CDR3 sequences, roughly 5% occurring once. The input for sequencing was CD4+ T cells sorted from PBMCs, taken on the day of the yellow fever booster vaccination. The receptors derive from a man between 18 and 35 years old who received the YFV17D yellow fever vaccine.

This clonotype came up a few times. The rearrangement joins TRBV29-1 to TRBJ2-1; D may correspond to TRBD1 or TRBD2 (5 bases each). V was pared by 7 bases and J by 6 bases, with 13 bases between. This CDR3 region has 12 residues. Germline loops: CDR1 SQVTM, CDR2 ANQGSEA. CDR3 bases: TGCAGCGCTGAGAGGGGAGTCAATGAGCAGTTCTTC. Translation gives CSAERGVNEQFF.

The chain is built from TRBV4-3 and TRBJ2-3; D might be TRBD2 (5 bases). V gave up 0 bases and J gave up 5 bases, with 12 bases separating them. CDR3 length: 15 residues. From germline, CDR1 is LGHNA and CDR2 YSLEER. This CDR3 reads CASSQDLRGLDTQYF. The DNA of the CDR3 is TGCGCCAGCAGCCAAGATCTTCGGGGTCTAGATACGCAGTATTTT.

This clonotype was recorded at least ten times. This sequence joins TRBV25-1 and TRBJ1-2; 7 bases match TRBD1. CDR1 is MGHDK, CDR2 SYGVNS, per germline. The CDR3 sequence is 14 residues long. The V gene end was trimmed by 8 bases and the J gene end by 2 bases; junction bases not matched to a gene: 8. CDR3 protein: CASSIPGQNYGYTF. CDR3 nucleotides: TGTGCCAGCTCTATCCCGGGACAGAACTATGGCTACACCTTC.

This clonotype was seen a handful of times. The chain uses TRBV14 and TRBJ2-5, with TRBD2 as a possible D gene (5 bases). Germline CDR1 and CDR2: SGHDN and FVKESK. Trimming removed 3 bases from V and 2 bases from J, with 16 bases in between. The CDR3 runs 16 residues. Here the CDR3 DNA reads TGTGCCAGCAGCCAGTTCGGTAGGAGCGGACAAGAGACCCAGTACTTC. It yields the protein CASSQFGRSGQETQYF.

The chain joins TRBV6-1 to TRBJ1-4, with D uncertain. Germline V gene data show CDR1 as MNHNS and CDR2 as SASEGT. This CDR3 has 14 residues. V lost 3 bases to trimming and J lost 4 bases, with 9 bases between them. CDR3 nucleotides: TGTGCCAGCAGTGACAACGGATATAATGAAAAACTGTTTTTT. The encoded protein is CASSDNGYNEKLFF.

This clonotype was found many times. The chain joins TRBV4-3 to TRBJ2-7; D might be TRBD2 (7 bases). The CDR3 has 15 amino acids. Germline assignment: CDR1 LGHNA and CDR2 YSLEER. V lost 0 bases and J lost 5, with 14 bases in between. The CDR3 here is CASSQDFGGRNEQYF. Here the CDR3 DNA reads TGCGCCAGCAGCCAAGATTTCGGGGGGCGAAACGAGCAGTACTTC.

This clonotype was recorded a few times. This chain connects TRBV29-1 to TRBJ2-3, with 7 nucleotides matching TRBD1. V was clipped by 6 bases and J by 2 bases; unmatched bases: 5. The CDR3 totals 13 residues. Germline CDR1 and CDR2: SQVTM and ANQGSEA. The CDR3 here is CSVRQGHTDTQYF. Here the CDR3 DNA reads TGCAGCGTACGACAGGGACACACAGATACGCAGTATTTT.

The CDR3 DNA is TGTGCCAGCAGCTTATCGGGGGGAGCTAACTATGGCTACACCTTC. Its translation is CASSLSGGANYGYTF. This sequence joins TRBV7-3 and TRBJ1-2, with D possibly being TRBD1 (5 bases). This CDR3 comprises 15 residues. V was trimmed by 2 bases and J by 0 bases, leaving 10 bases between them. Germline V gene lookup returns CDR1 SGHTA and CDR2 FQGTGA. Based on the CDR3 plus reference TRBV7-3 and TRBJ1-2, the full variable domain is GAGVSQTPSNKVTEKGKYVELRCDPISGHTALYWYRQSLGQGPEFLIYFQGTGAADDSGLPNDRFFAVRPEGSVSTLKIQRTERGDSAVYLCASSLSGGANYGYTFGSGTRLTVV.

The chain recombines TRBV6-1 with TRBJ2-7; D is perhaps TRBD1 or TRBD2 (5 bases each). V lost 6 bases and J lost 2, with 17 bases in between. Germline loops: CDR1 MNHNS, CDR2 SASEGT. CDR3 length: 15 amino acids. The CDR3 here is CASRFLGPGAYEQYF. CDR3 in DNA: TGTGCCAGCAGATTTTTGGGACCCGGGGCCTACGAGCAGTACTTC.

This clonotype has ten or more counts. This sequence joins TRBV12-3 or TRBV12-4 and TRBJ1-2; D is perhaps TRBD1 (6 bases). The V end was cut by 1 base, the J end by 4 bases, with 10 bases between. This CDR3 region has 14 residues. The CDR3 here is CASSLGGRVYGYTF. The CDR3, as DNA: TGTGCCAGCAGTTTAGGGGGGCGAGTCTATGGCTACACCTTC.